A single sample gave rise to the 30 T cell receptor beta chains below, sequenced in a study of T cell responses to AZD1222 COVID-19 vaccine. Sequencing was performed with immunoSEQ multiplex PCR; in TCRdb, only in-frame clones are kept and a portion is missing. The sample records roughly 200,000 clones, around nine tenths being singletons. The specimen was peripheral blood, collected 28 days after the second dose of the MenACWY control vaccine. These receptors were collected from an adult who received the MenACWY meningococcal vaccine as a control.

The V gene is TRBV4-1, the J gene TRBJ2-4; either TRBD1 or TRBD2 may supply D (7 bases each). Trimming removed 1 base at V and 12 bases at J, with 19 bases between. This CDR3 has 15 residues. Per the germline V gene, CDR1 is MGHRA and CDR2 is YSYEKL. CDR3 residues: CASSQVSSGEGAQYF. In nucleotides, the CDR3 is TGCGCCAGCAGCCAAGTATCATCAGGGGAGGGGGCTCAGTACTTC.

This clone occurred once. The chain links TRBV4-3 to TRBJ2-7; 7 nucleotides line up with TRBD1. The germline V gene has CDR1 LGHNA and CDR2 YSLEER. The CDR3 runs 15 residues. J was trimmed by 4 bases and V by 1 base; bases with no gene match: 7. The CDR3 region has the DNA TGCGCCAGCAGCCAAGGACAGGGACATGCATACGAGCAGTACTTC. Its protein product is CASSQGQGHAYEQYF.

The rearrangement links TRBV7-3 to TRBJ2-2; D possibly corresponds to TRBD2 (6 bases). The CDR3 is 15 residues long. V gave up 3 bases and J gave up 4 bases, with 12 bases separating them. CDR1 and CDR2 (germline): SGHTA, FQGTGA. In nucleotides, the CDR3 is TGTGCCAGCAGCTTGATGGGGGGACCCACCGGGGAGCTGTTTTTT. Its translation is CASSLMGGPTGELFF.

The chain links TRBV3-1 (or the pseudogene TRBV3-2) to TRBJ2-6; D ambiguous. The V gene lost 6 bases and the J gene lost 0 bases, with 9 bases spanning the gap. This CDR3 comprises 15 residues. Germline lookup yields CDR1 LGHDT and CDR2 YNNKEL (reference sequence). The CDR3 bases are TGTGCCAGCAGTCATTGGAACTCTGGGGCCAACGTCCTGACTTTC. It specifies CASSHWNSGANVLTF.

Points on this clone: The same CDR3 also results from other DNA sequences found in this sample. This chain uses TRBV12-3 or TRBV12-4 with TRBJ1-5; D is uncertain. The CDR3 length is 13 residues. V was trimmed by 1 base and J by 4 bases, leaving 5 bases between them. The CDR3 DNA reads as TGTGCCAGCAGTTTAGGTAGTAATCAGCCCCAGCATTTT. It codes for CASSLGSNQPQHF.

The CDR3 region is CASSFDSLRSEQYF. The DNA for the CDR3 is TGTGCCAGCAGCTTCGACAGCCTCCGGAGCGAGCAGTACTTC. The chain links TRBV7-2 to TRBJ2-7, with D maybe TRBD1 (5 bases). This CDR3 is built from 14 residues. From germline, CDR1 is SGHTA and CDR2 FQGNSA. The V and J ends lost 3 bases and 6 bases respectively, with 15 bases between them.

The chain joins TRBV14 to TRBJ2-7; the match to TRBD1 covers 12 bases. CDR1 SGHDN and CDR2 FVKESK come from the germline V gene. The CDR3 is made up of 14 amino acids. Trimming removed 5 bases from V and 11 bases from J; junction bases left unmatched: 10. The CDR3 region is CASSSGTGGTQKYF. CDR3 in DNA: TGTGCCAGCAGCTCCGGGACAGGGGGCACCCAGAAGTACTTC. Full variable domain (outside the CDR3, taken from reference TRBV14 and TRBJ2-7): EAGVTQFPSHSVIEKGQTVTLRCDPISGHDNLYWYRRVMGKEIKFLLHFVKESKQDESGMPNNRFLAERTGGTYSTLKVQPAELEDSGVYFCASSSGTGGTQKYFGPGTRLTVT.

This chain links TRBV5-1 with TRBJ1-1, with D perhaps TRBD1 (6 bases). This CDR3 has 17 amino acids. Between the trimmed V and J ends, which lost 1 base and 0 bases, there was a span of 16 bases. Germline-derived CDR1 and CDR2 are SGHRS and YFSETQ. The DNA of the CDR3 is TGCGCCAGCAGCTTGCAGGGGCTACCGATTTTGAACACTGAAGCTTTCTTT. It translates to CASSLQGLPILNTEAFF.

The chain couples TRBV7-3 to TRBJ2-5; 8 nucleotides line up with TRBD2. The germline V gene has CDR1 SGHTA and CDR2 FQGTGA. The CDR3 extends over 15 amino acids. V shed 5 bases and J 3 bases; nucleotides not matched to a gene: 8. The CDR3 protein is CASSPDGGAEETQYF. The CDR3, as DNA: TGTGCCAGCAGCCCTGACGGGGGGGCTGAAGAGACCCAGTACTTC.

This clone was observed a single time. The V and J genes are TRBV7-2 and TRBJ2-1, with 7 positions matching TRBD1. This CDR3 spans 14 amino acids. The J segment lost 9 bases and the V segment lost 7 bases, leaving 12 bases of the junction unmatched. Per germline, CDR1 SGHTA and CDR2 FQGNSA. Written as DNA, the CDR3 is TGTGCCAGCAACTACAGGGGTACCGCTTTTGAGCAGTTCTTC. As protein: CASNYRGTAFEQFF. The complete variable domain, with remaining parts taken from reference TRBV7-2 and TRBJ2-1, reads GAGVSQSPSNKVTEKGKDVELRCDPISGHTALYWYRQSLGQGLEFLIYFQGNSAPDKSGLPSDRFSAERTGGSVSTLTIQRTQQEDSAVYLCASNYRGTAFEQFFGPGTRLTVL.

V usage is TRBV21-1 and J usage is TRBJ1-5. TRBV21-1 is designated a pseudogene. This CDR3 is 15 amino acids long. CDR3 loop: CASGGDVRSNQPQHF. The CDR3 coding sequence is TGTGCCAGCGGGGGGGACGTGCGGAGCAATCAGCCCCAGCATTTT.

The chain uses TRBV5-6 and TRBJ2-7; D is possibly TRBD2 (5 bases). Germline CDR1 is SGHDT and CDR2 is YYEEEE. The CDR3 spans 14 residues. Trimming stripped 2 bases from V and 5 bases from J, with 14 bases between. The CDR3 loop is CASSFERTGNEQYF. The CDR3 DNA sequence: TGTGCCAGCAGCTTTGAGCGGACCGGGAACGAGCAGTACTTC.

The CDR3 loop is CASSPGLYSNQPQHF. CDR3 nucleotides: TGTGCCAGCAGCCCGGGACTTTATAGCAATCAGCCCCAGCATTTT. The rearrangement uses TRBV5-6 and TRBJ1-5, with TRBD1 as a possible D gene (5 bases). The CDR3 length is 15 residues. Germline values: CDR1 SGHDT, CDR2 YYEEEE. Trimming pared 4 bases from V and 0 bases from J, leaving 11 bases between.

The rearrangement links TRBV28 to TRBJ1-2; maybe TRBD1 (5 bases). Germline V gene lookup returns CDR1 MDHEN and CDR2 SYDVKM. The CDR3 totals 15 residues. The V gene lost 2 bases and the J gene lost 4 bases, with 14 bases spanning the gap. CDR3 residues: CASSLNAGWGYGYTF. CDR3 in DNA: TGTGCCAGCAGTTTAAATGCAGGGTGGGGCTATGGCTACACCTTC.

For this clone: Other DNA sequences in this sample translate to the same CDR3. The rearrangement links TRBV14 to TRBJ1-6; unclear D gene. The CDR3 loop spans 14 amino acids. With 1 base removed from V and 7 bases from J, the gap between germline ends came to 8 bases. Germline-derived CDR1 and CDR2 are SGHDN and FVKESK. The CDR3 DNA reads TGTGCCAGCAGCCAAGGACGGGAAAATTCACCCCTCCACTTT. It is translated as CASSQGRENSPLHF.

The chain carries TRBV19 and TRBJ2-1, with 7 bases matching TRBD1. This CDR3 is built from 16 residues. CDR1 LNHDA and CDR2 SQIVND come from the germline V gene (reference sequence). Trimming at V came to 2 bases and at J to 3 bases, leaving 7 bases not matched to a gene. The CDR3 nucleotides read TGTGCCAGTAGTATACTGGGACAGCGAAACTACAATGAGCAGTTCTTC. Its protein product is CASSILGQRNYNEQFF.

The chain has TRBV7-9 and TRBJ1-4; D not certain. The germline gives CDR1 SEHNR, CDR2 FQNEAQ (reference sequence). Trimming cost V 0 bases and J 7 bases, with 6 bases left between them. The CDR3 extends over 13 amino acids. The CDR3 protein is CASSLAGPEKLFF. CDR3 sequence (DNA): TGTGCCAGCAGCTTAGCCGGACCTGAAAAACTGTTTTTT. Full variable domain (rest looked up from reference TRBV7-9 and TRBJ1-4): DTGVSQNPRHKITKRGQNVTFRCDPISEHNRLYWYRQTLGQGPEFLTYFQNEAQLEKSRLLSDRFSAERPKGSFSTLEIQRTEQGDSAMYLCASSLAGPEKLFFGSGTQLSVL.

The J gene is TRBJ1-1, the V gene TRBV5-1; D unresolved. The V gene's germline CDR1 is SGHRS and CDR2 YFSETQ. There are 14 residues in the CDR3. Trimming shortened V by 6 bases and J by 0 bases, and 12 bases separated the two germline ends. CDR3 bases: TGCGCCAGCAACCCTGACGGCATGAACACTGAAGCTTTCTTT. This sequence encodes CASNPDGMNTEAFF.

J is TRBJ2-3 and V is TRBV7-9; D gene ambiguous. The CDR3 totals 15 residues. V was clipped by 5 bases and J by 0 bases, with 12 bases between them. From germline, CDR1 is SEHNR and CDR2 FQNEAQ (reference sequence). Here the CDR3 DNA reads TGTGCCAGCAGCAATAGAGGTGGGAGCACAGATACGCAGTATTTT. This codes for CASSNRGGSTDTQYF.

The rearrangement uses TRBV18 and TRBJ1-1; maybe TRBD1 (6 bases). Germline-derived CDR1 and CDR2 are KGHSH and LQKENI. There are 14 residues in the CDR3. V gave up 2 bases and J gave up 6 bases, with 13 bases separating them. CDR3 in amino acids: CASSPSGERSEAFF. The CDR3 DNA is TGTGCCAGCTCACCATCAGGGGAGAGGTCTGAAGCTTTCTTT. Full variable domain (missing parts from reference TRBV18 and TRBJ1-1): NAGVMQNPRHLVRRRGQEARLRCSPMKGHSHVYWYRQLPEEGLKFMVYLQKENIIDESGMPKERFSAEFPKEGPSILRIQQVVRGDSAAYFCASSPSGERSEAFFGQGTRLTVV.

V usage is TRBV2 and J usage is TRBJ2-7, with D perhaps matching TRBD2 (6 bases). V dropped 5 bases and J dropped 6 bases, with 14 bases sitting between them. This CDR3 region has 13 residues. Germline lookup yields CDR1 SNHLY and CDR2 FYNNEI. The CDR3 spells CASSKDYLVEQYF. The CDR3 DNA is TGTGCCAGCAGTAAGGACTACCTCGTCGAGCAGTACTTC.

The V call is TRBV19, the J call TRBJ1-5, with D perhaps matching TRBD1 (5 bases). The CDR3 runs 15 residues. The germline V gene encodes CDR1 LNHDA and CDR2 SQIVND (reference sequence). Between the trimmed V and J ends, which lost 3 bases and 6 bases, there was a span of 15 bases. The CDR3 DNA follows: TGTGCCAGTAGTATCGCTGGGGCAGCTATTCAGCCCCAGCATTTT. Its protein is CASSIAGAAIQPQHF.

The rearrangement uses TRBV28 and TRBJ1-6; 7 bases match TRBD1. The length of the CDR3 is 14 residues. V dropped 10 bases and J dropped 7; count of bases not matched to a gene: 10. Germline V gene sequence: CDR1 MDHEN, CDR2 SYDVKM. For the CDR3, the DNA is TGTGCCACGCTTCGACAGGGAGGGAATTCACCCCTCCACTTT. Translation gives CATLRQGGNSPLHF.

V is TRBV28 and J is TRBJ2-7; D is unclear. Germline V gene lookup returns CDR1 MDHEN and CDR2 SYDVKM. Trimming took off 6 bases at V and 3 bases at J, with 12 bases between the two ends. The CDR3 extends over 13 amino acids. The CDR3 here is CASRSVPGYEQYF. The CDR3 region has the DNA TGTGCCAGCAGATCCGTCCCCGGCTACGAGCAGTACTTC.

The chain has TRBV28 and TRBJ2-3, with no clear D. Germline values: CDR1 MDHEN, CDR2 SYDVKM. The V end was cut by 1 base, the J end by 0 bases, with 8 bases between. The CDR3 loop spans 15 amino acids. This CDR3 is CASSLYDGSTDTQYF. CDR3 DNA: TGTGCCAGCAGTTTATATGACGGGAGCACAGATACGCAGTATTTT.

In its sample, this clone was seen once. This rearrangement joins TRBV7-3 to TRBJ1-1, with 7 positions matching TRBD1. Trimming at V came to 3 bases and at J to 0 bases, leaving 16 bases not matched to a gene. Per germline, CDR1 SGHTA and CDR2 FQGTGA. This CDR3 region has 19 residues. Here the CDR3 DNA reads TGTGCCAGCAGCTTGGGTCCGACAGGGACTGTGACATTGAACACTGAAGCTTTCTTT. Residues: CASSLGPTGTVTLNTEAFF.

The chain is built from TRBV7-8 and TRBJ1-2; D may be TRBD1 (6 bases). CDR3 length: 14 amino acids. Trimming removed 2 bases from V and 1 base from J, with 8 bases in between. Germline loops: CDR1 SGHVS, CDR2 FQNEAQ. CDR3: CASSLQGNNYGYTF. Here the CDR3 DNA reads TGTGCCAGCAGCTTACAGGGGAATAACTATGGCTACACCTTC.

The chain recombines TRBV27 with TRBJ2-7, with 8 bases fitting TRBD2. After removal of 5 bases from V and 0 bases from J, the junction contained 12 bases not matched to a gene. CDR1 and CDR2 (germline): MNHEY, SMNVEV (reference sequence). This CDR3 contains 17 residues. The CDR3 nucleotides read TGTGCCAGCAGTCCTTCTCGACTAGCGAAAATCTCCTACGAGCAGTACTTC. Encoded protein: CASSPSRLAKISYEQYF.

The rearrangement links TRBV5-6 to TRBJ2-2; D not resolved. The ends were cut back, 2 bases at V and 6 bases at J, with 14 bases in the middle. Per the germline V gene, CDR1 is SGHDT and CDR2 is YYEEEE. The CDR3 loop spans 15 amino acids. The CDR3 loop reads CASSFYLGRAGELFF. The DNA for the CDR3 is TGTGCCAGCAGCTTTTACCTGGGAAGGGCCGGGGAGCTGTTTTTT.

V and J are TRBV15 and TRBJ2-5; 9 bases align to TRBD2. With V trimmed by 5 bases and J by 5 bases, 12 bases remained unmatched. CDR3 length equals 16 residues. Germline V gives CDR1 LNHNV, CDR2 YYDKDF (reference sequence). The CDR3, as DNA: TGTGCCACCAGCGAGGGGGGCGGGAGGGCCGTGGAGACCCAGTACTTC. It encodes CATSEGGGRAVETQYF.